This T cell receptor (beta chain) was observed in a study of T cell responses to AZD1222 COVID-19 vaccine. Study observations and caveats: Targeting of unmutated variant regions was reportedly seen in nearly half of spike-specific TCRs. The study sampled repertoires only after the peak T cell response. Vaccine-related CD4 TCRs covered spike, predominating at 160-218 and 743-854.

Comments on this clone: Its cognate antigen is unknown.

Trimming stripped 0 bases from V and 2 bases from J, with 9 bases between. The length of the CDR3 is 15 residues. CDR1 MNHEY and CDR2 SVGAGI come from the germline V gene. Sequencing used immunoSEQ multiplex PCR; TCRdb keeps in-frame clones, though not all of them. The table has tens of thousands of clones, roughly 85% seen once; the top ten hold more than 9%. This receptor was taken from an adult who received the AZD1222 COVID-19 vaccine. The chain couples TRBV6-5 to TRBJ2-3; no firm D call. The source was peripheral blood, collected 28 days after the second AZD1222 dose. The CDR3 DNA reads TGTGCCAGCAGTTACTCGACCCAGATCACAGATACGCAGTATTTT. This codes for CASSYSTQITDTQYF.